A single sample is the source of the 24 T cell receptor beta chains below, sequenced in a study of blood T cell repertoires in COVID-19. Profiled with immunoSEQ multiplex PCR; TCRdb holds only in-frame clones, not every one. The sample lists fewer than 200,000 clones, 65% to 90% seen once, with more than 6% in the top ten. The sample was peripheral blood. The receptors derive from a woman aged 40 to 50 with COVID-19, enrolled during active disease.

The rearrangement joins TRBV28 to TRBJ1-2, with 9 bases identical to TRBD1. CDR1 and CDR2 from the germline V gene are MDHEN and SYDVKM. The CDR3 extends over 16 amino acids. V trimming: 6 bases; J trimming: 4 bases; junction bases outside the gene matches: 12. Written as DNA, the CDR3 is TGTGCCAGCAGCTCCGGGACAGGGCGAATGGGCTATGGCTACACCTTC. Translated: CASSSGTGRMGYGYTF.

In its sample, this clone was seen a few times. V usage is TRBV24-1 and J usage is TRBJ1-3; unclear D gene. V was clipped by 8 bases and J by 0 bases, with 7 bases between them. There are 13 residues in the CDR3. Germline V CDR1 and CDR2: KGHDR, SFDVKD. Here the CDR3 DNA reads TGTGCCACCACCCCGAGCTCTGGAAACACCATATATTTT. Translation gives CATTPSSGNTIYF.

The chain carries TRBV18 and TRBJ1-5; 7 nucleotides match TRBD1. Germline CDR1 reads KGHSH; CDR2 reads LQKENI. This CDR3 comprises 13 residues. The J segment lost 6 bases and the V segment lost 1 base, leaving 0 bases of the junction unmatched. DNA for the CDR3: TGTGCCAGCTCACCACGGGACAGTCAGCCCCAGCATTTT. This translates into CASSPRDSQPQHF. Based on the CDR3 plus reference TRBV18 and TRBJ1-5, the full variable domain is NAGVMQNPRHLVRRRGQEARLRCSPMKGHSHVYWYRQLPEEGLKFMVYLQKENIIDESGMPKERFSAEFPKEGPSILRIQQVVRGDSAAYFCASSPRDSQPQHFGDGTRLSIL.

The chain couples TRBV10-3 to TRBJ1-1; 10 bases are a match to TRBD1. The CDR3 contains 15 residues. Germline values: CDR1 ENHRY, CDR2 SYGVKD. With 0 bases clipped from V and 4 bases from J, the junction kept 2 bases outside the gene matches. CDR3 bases: TGTGCCATCAGTGAGTCGACAGGGGGCTCCACTGAAGCTTTCTTT. The encoded protein is CAISESTGGSTEAFF.

V usage is TRBV3-1 (or the pseudogene TRBV3-2) and J usage is TRBJ2-2, with D maybe TRBD2 (6 bases). Germline-derived CDR1 and CDR2 are LGHDT and YNNKEL (reference sequence). V lost 1 base, J lost 1 base, and 7 bases lay in between. The CDR3 spans 15 residues. The CDR3 here is CASSQGGVNTGELFF. DNA of the CDR3: TGTGCCAGCAGCCAAGGGGGGGTGAACACCGGGGAGCTGTTTTTT.

This CDR3 is CASSLRDPGQPQHF. The CDR3 nucleotides read TGTGCCAGCAGCTTACGGGATCCCGGTCAGCCCCAGCATTTT. The V call is TRBV7-8, the J call TRBJ1-5; D uncertain. Trimming cost V 2 bases and J 6 bases, with 11 bases left between them. Germline V gives CDR1 SGHVS, CDR2 FQNEAQ. The CDR3 runs 14 residues.

This chain joins TRBV30 and TRBJ1-1; no definite D call. The CDR3 totals 12 residues. V lost 3 bases, J lost 8 bases, and 13 bases lay in between. Germline assignment: CDR1 GTSNPN and CDR2 SVGIG (reference sequence). CDR3 sequence (DNA): TGTGCCTGGAGGCAAAACTTTCGGGAAGCTTTCTTT. Translation gives CAWRQNFREAFF.

The J gene is TRBJ2-2, the V gene TRBV5-1; 10 positions agree with TRBD2. The V segment lost 4 bases and the J segment 5 bases; nucleotides outside the gene matches: 17. Germline CDR1 is SGHRS and CDR2 is YFSETQ. This CDR3 has 19 residues. The CDR3 here is CASSQSGLAGAPTTGELFF. In DNA, the CDR3 is TGCGCCAGCAGCCAATCTGGGCTAGCGGGAGCTCCAACGACCGGGGAGCTGTTTTTT. Full variable domain (missing parts from reference TRBV5-1 and TRBJ2-2): KAGVTQTPRYLIKTRGQQVTLSCSPISGHRSVSWYQQTPGQGLQFLFEYFSETQRNKGNFPGRFSGRQFSNSRSEMNVSTLELGDSALYLCASSQSGLAGAPTTGELFFGEGSRLTVL.

The V gene is TRBV3-1 (or the pseudogene TRBV3-2), the J gene TRBJ2-1; 8 nucleotides agree with TRBD2. CDR3 length equals 15 residues. CDR1 is LGHDT, CDR2 YNNKEL, per germline (reference sequence). Unmatched junction bases numbered 2, after V lost 4 bases and J lost 0 bases. The CDR3 DNA sequence: TGTGCCAGCAGCCGTACTAGCGGCTCCTACAATGAGCAGTTCTTC. This gives the protein CASSRTSGSYNEQFF.

This clone was observed a handful of times. The chain carries TRBV7-9 and TRBJ2-7, with 7 positions matching TRBD2. In germline, CDR1 is SEHNR, CDR2 FQNEAQ (reference sequence). The V gene end was trimmed by 5 bases and the J gene end by 2 bases; junction bases not matched to a gene: 12. CDR3 length: 16 amino acids. CDR3 in DNA: TGTGCCAGCAGCCATGGACCGCGGGAGAAAACCTACGAGCAGTACTTC. This sequence encodes CASSHGPREKTYEQYF.

The chain has TRBV5-6 and TRBJ2-7; 7 bases align to TRBD1. V gave up 4 bases and J gave up 2 bases; unmatched junction bases: 6. Germline loops: CDR1 SGHDT, CDR2 YYEEEE. The CDR3 is 14 amino acids. As DNA, the CDR3 is TGTGCCAGCAGCAATAACAGGGGCGCCTACGAGCAGTACGTC. Translated: CASSNNRGAYEQYV.

The chain has TRBV7-9 and TRBJ1-3, with D possibly TRBD1 on 6 matching bases. This CDR3 region has 16 residues. Germline CDR1 reads SEHNR; CDR2 reads FQNEAQ (reference sequence). Trimming stripped 3 bases from V and 0 bases from J, with 12 bases between. CDR3 loop: CASSLGHVNSGNTIYF. The DNA for the CDR3 is TGTGCCAGCAGCTTGGGACACGTCAACTCTGGAAACACCATATATTTT.

The chain couples TRBV5-1 to TRBJ2-7; tentative D call: TRBD2 (6 bases). Germline CDR1 and CDR2: SGHRS and YFSETQ. This CDR3 contains 14 residues. V was cut by 6 bases and J by 4 bases, with 17 bases left in between. The CDR3 DNA sequence: TGCGCCAGCACCCCACCCGGGAGCAATTACGAGCAGTACTTC. This translates into CASTPPGSNYEQYF.

The V call is TRBV6-5, the J call TRBJ2-3, with D tentatively TRBD2 (5 bases). This CDR3 contains 14 residues. V dropped 6 bases and J dropped 2 bases, with 12 bases sitting between them. The germline V gene encodes CDR1 MNHEY and CDR2 SVGAGI. The CDR3 loop is CASRSVALTDTQYF. The CDR3 nucleotides are TGTGCCAGCAGATCGGTAGCGCTCACAGATACGCAGTATTTT.

The rearrangement links TRBV5-6 to TRBJ2-5; 7 bases line up with TRBD2. CDR1 is SGHDT, CDR2 YYEEEE, per germline. The junction had 5 bases not matched to a gene; V was cut back by 2 bases and J by 4 bases. The length of the CDR3 is 14 residues. CDR3 coding DNA: TGTGCCAGCAGCTTATCCCCGGGGGGAGAGACCCAGTACTTC. Amino acid sequence: CASSLSPGGETQYF.

The CDR3 loop reads CASSIGTGPKETQYF. In DNA form, the CDR3 reads TGTGCCAGTAGTATAGGGACAGGACCGAAAGAGACCCAGTACTTC. This chain joins TRBV19 and TRBJ2-5; 7 nucleotides match TRBD1. The germline V gene has CDR1 LNHDA and CDR2 SQIVND (reference sequence). The CDR3 has 15 residues. V shed 1 base, J shed 3 bases, and the junction held 5 bases outside the gene matches.

This chain joins TRBV19 and TRBJ2-5; 8 bases agree with TRBD2. The CDR3 totals 15 residues. Trimming took 1 base from V and 5 from J; bases not matched to a gene: 6. The germline V gene has CDR1 LNHDA and CDR2 SQIVND (reference sequence). The CDR3 region has the DNA TGTGCCAGTAGTATAGCGGCGGGAGGTGTGGAGACCCAGTACTTC. It translates to CASSIAAGGVETQYF.

The chain carries TRBV14 and TRBJ1-1; D possibly corresponds to TRBD1 (6 bases). Germline V gene data show CDR1 as SGHDN and CDR2 as FVKESK. The ends were cut back, 0 bases at V and 1 base at J, with 9 bases in the middle. CDR3 length: 15 residues. CDR3 DNA sequence: TGTGCCAGCAGCCAAGATAAGACAGGGAACACTGAAGCTTTCTTT. Amino acid sequence: CASSQDKTGNTEAFF.

This rearrangement joins TRBV9 to TRBJ1-6, with a possible D match to TRBD1 (6 bases). Between the trimmed V and J ends, which lost 0 bases and 10 bases, there was a span of 20 bases. The CDR3 totals 17 residues. In germline, CDR1 is SGDLS, CDR2 YYNGEE. CDR3 sequence (DNA): TGTGCCAGCAGCGTAGGGGACACCATAGACAGGAGGTCACCCCTCCACTTT. Its translation: CASSVGDTIDRRSPLHF.

This sequence joins TRBV7-9 and TRBJ1-2; D remains unclear. The CDR3 length is 12 residues. V was clipped by 4 bases and J by 3 bases, with 6 bases between them. Germline CDR1 and CDR2: SEHNR and FQNEAQ (reference sequence). This CDR3 reads CASSWTYYGYTF. CDR3 bases: TGTGCCAGCAGCTGGACTTACTATGGCTACACCTTC. The full variable domain, with the rest looked up from reference TRBV7-9 and TRBJ1-2, is DTGVSQNPRHKITKRGQNVTFRCDPISEHNRLYWYRQTLGQGPEFLTYFQNEAQLEKSRLLSDRFSAERPKGSFSTLEIQRTEQGDSAMYLCASSWTYYGYTFGSGTRLTVV.

There are a few counts of this clone. The genes are TRBV29-1 and TRBJ1-1; 9 nucleotides line up with TRBD1. The CDR3 is made up of 14 amino acids. From germline, CDR1 is SQVTM and CDR2 ANQGSEA. Trimming at V came to 7 bases and at J to 4 bases, leaving 10 bases not matched to a gene. CDR3 in amino acids: CSGQPGTGTTEAFF. In DNA form, the CDR3 reads TGCAGCGGACAACCCGGGACAGGGACCACTGAAGCTTTCTTT.

This rearrangement joins TRBV9 to TRBJ1-1; 7 bases are a match to TRBD1. The germline V gene encodes CDR1 SGDLS and CDR2 YYNGEE. The CDR3 is made up of 13 amino acids. V shed 7 bases and J 8 bases; nucleotides not matched to a gene: 11. The CDR3 nucleotides are TGTGCCAGCCGGGGAGTGGGACAGCAAGAAGCTTTCTTT. Its translation is CASRGVGQQEAFF. Filled out from reference TRBV9 and TRBJ1-1, the complete variable domain reads DSGVTQTPKHLITATGQRVTLRCSPRSGDLSVYWYQQSLDQGLQFLIQYYNGEERAKGNILERFSAQQFPDLHSELNLSSLELGDSALYFCASRGVGQQEAFFGQGTRLTVV.

This clone came up once. The V and J genes are TRBV5-4 and TRBJ2-1; D is unresolved. The germline V gene has CDR1 SGHNT and CDR2 YYREEE (reference sequence). The V end lost 3 bases, the J end lost 4 bases, and 8 bases lay between the germline ends. This CDR3 region has 13 residues. The CDR3 DNA reads TGTGCCAGCAGCTGGCCCCAATACAATGAGCAGTTCTTC. As protein: CASSWPQYNEQFF.

V usage is TRBV5-4 and J usage is TRBJ1-1; 7 nucleotides align to TRBD1. V shed 5 bases, J shed 6 bases, and the junction held 10 bases outside the gene matches. The CDR3 is made up of 14 amino acids. Germline CDR1 reads SGHNT; CDR2 reads YYREEE (reference sequence). The CDR3 DNA follows: TGTGCCAGCAGACCTCTTTACAGGGGATCTGAAGCTTTCTTT. Translating it yields CASRPLYRGSEAFF.